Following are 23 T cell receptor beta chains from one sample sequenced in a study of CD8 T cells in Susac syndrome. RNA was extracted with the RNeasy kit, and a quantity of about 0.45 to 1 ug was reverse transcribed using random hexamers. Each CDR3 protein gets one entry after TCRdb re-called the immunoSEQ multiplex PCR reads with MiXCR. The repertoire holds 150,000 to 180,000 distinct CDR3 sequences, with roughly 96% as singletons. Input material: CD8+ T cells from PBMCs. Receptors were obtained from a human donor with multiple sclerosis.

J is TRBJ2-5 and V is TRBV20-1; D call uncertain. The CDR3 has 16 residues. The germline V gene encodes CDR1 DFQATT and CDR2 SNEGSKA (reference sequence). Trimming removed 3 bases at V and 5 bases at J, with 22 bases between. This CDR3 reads CSASASRTEVGETQYF. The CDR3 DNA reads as TGCAGTGCTAGTGCTTCCCGGACCGAGGTGGGGGAGACCCAGTACTTC.

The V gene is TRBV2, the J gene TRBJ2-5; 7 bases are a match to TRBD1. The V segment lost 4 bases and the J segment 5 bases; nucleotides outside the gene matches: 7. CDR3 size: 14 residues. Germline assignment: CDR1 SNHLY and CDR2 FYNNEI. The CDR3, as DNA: TGTGCCAGCAGTGCGTTGGGACAGCGGGAGACCCAGTACTTC. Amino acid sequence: CASSALGQRETQYF.

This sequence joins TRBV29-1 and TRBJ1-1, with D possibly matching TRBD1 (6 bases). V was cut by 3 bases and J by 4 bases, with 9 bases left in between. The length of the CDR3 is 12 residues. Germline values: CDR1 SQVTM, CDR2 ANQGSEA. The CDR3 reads CSVDRGFTEAFF. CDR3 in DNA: TGCAGCGTTGACAGGGGTTTCACTGAAGCTTTCTTT.

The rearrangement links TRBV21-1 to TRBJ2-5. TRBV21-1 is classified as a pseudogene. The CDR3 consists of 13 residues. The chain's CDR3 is CASSSGSSETQYF. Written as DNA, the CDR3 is TGTGCCAGCAGCAGTGGTAGTTCGGAGACCCAGTACTTC.

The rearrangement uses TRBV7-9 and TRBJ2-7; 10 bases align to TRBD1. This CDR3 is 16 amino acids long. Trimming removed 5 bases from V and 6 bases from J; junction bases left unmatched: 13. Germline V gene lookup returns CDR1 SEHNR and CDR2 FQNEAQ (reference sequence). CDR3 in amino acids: CASSHWGTGATREQYV. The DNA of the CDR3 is TGTGCCAGCAGCCATTGGGGGACAGGGGCCACTCGCGAGCAGTACGTC.

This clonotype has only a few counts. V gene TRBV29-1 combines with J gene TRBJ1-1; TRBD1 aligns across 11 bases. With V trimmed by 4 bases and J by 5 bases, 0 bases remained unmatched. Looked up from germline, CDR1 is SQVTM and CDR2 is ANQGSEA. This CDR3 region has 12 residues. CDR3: CSVGDRGTEAFF. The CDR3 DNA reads TGCAGCGTTGGGGACAGGGGGACTGAAGCTTTCTTT.

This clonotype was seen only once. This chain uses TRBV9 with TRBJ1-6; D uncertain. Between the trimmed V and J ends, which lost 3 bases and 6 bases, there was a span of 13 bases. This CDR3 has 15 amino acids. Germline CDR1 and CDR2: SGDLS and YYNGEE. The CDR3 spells CASSAITGGNSPLHF. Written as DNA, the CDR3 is TGTGCCAGCAGCGCGATAACGGGAGGTAATTCACCCCTCCACTTT.

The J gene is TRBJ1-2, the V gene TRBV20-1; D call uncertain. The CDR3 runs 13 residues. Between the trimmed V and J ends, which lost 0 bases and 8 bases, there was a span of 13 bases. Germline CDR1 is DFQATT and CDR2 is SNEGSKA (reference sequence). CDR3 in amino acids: CSARDLASTGYTF. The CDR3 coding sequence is TGCAGTGCTAGAGATTTGGCTTCGACCGGCTACACCTTC.

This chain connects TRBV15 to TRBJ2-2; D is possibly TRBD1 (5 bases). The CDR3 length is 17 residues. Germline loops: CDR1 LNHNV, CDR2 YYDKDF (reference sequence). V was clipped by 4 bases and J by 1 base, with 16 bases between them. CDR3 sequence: CATSTPRGTGNTGELFF. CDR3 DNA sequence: TGTGCCACCAGCACCCCACGAGGAACAGGGAACACCGGGGAGCTGTTTTTT.

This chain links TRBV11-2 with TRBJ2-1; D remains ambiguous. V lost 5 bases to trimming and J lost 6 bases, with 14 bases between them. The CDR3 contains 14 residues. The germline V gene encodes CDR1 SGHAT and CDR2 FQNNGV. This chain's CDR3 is CASSPNPGGNEQFF. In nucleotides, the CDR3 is TGTGCCAGCAGCCCTAATCCGGGCGGCAATGAGCAGTTCTTC.

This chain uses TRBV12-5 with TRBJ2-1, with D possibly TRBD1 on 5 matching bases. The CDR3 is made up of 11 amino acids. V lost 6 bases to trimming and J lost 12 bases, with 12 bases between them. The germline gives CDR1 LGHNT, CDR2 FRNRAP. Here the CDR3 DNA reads TGTGCTAGTGGCCCAGGGCTGGCGCAGTTCTTC. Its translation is CASGPGLAQFF.

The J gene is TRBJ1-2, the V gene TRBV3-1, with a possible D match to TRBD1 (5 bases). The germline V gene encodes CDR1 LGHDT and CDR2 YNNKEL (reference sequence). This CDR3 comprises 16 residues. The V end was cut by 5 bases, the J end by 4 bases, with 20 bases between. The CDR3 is CASSGESGRILYGYTF. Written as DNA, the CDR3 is TGTGCCAGCAGCGGCGAATCGGGGCGAATACTCTATGGCTACACCTTC.

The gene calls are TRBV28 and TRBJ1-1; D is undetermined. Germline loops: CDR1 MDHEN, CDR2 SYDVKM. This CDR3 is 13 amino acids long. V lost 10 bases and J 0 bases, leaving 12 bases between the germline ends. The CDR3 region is CAIRSHMNTEAFF. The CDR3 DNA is TGTGCCATCCGCAGTCATATGAACACTGAAGCTTTCTTT.

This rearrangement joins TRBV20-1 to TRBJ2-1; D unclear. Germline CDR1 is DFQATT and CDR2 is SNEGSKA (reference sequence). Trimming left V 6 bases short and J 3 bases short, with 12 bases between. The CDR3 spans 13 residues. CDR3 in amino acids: CSARRPDYNEQFF. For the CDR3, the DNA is TGCAGTGCCAGGAGACCCGACTACAATGAGCAGTTCTTC.

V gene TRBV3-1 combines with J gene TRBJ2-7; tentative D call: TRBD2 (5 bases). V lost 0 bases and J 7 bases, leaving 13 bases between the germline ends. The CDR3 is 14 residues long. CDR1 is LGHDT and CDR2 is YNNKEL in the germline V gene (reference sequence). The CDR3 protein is CASSQDLASQEQYV. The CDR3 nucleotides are TGTGCCAGCAGCCAAGATCTAGCCTCCCAAGAGCAGTACGTC.

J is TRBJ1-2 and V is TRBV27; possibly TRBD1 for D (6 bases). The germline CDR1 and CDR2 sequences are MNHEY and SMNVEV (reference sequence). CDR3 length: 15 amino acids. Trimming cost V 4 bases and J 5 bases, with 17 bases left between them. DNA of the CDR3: TGTGCCAGCAGTTCTATGGCCCAGGGACATTATGGCTACACCTTC. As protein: CASSSMAQGHYGYTF.

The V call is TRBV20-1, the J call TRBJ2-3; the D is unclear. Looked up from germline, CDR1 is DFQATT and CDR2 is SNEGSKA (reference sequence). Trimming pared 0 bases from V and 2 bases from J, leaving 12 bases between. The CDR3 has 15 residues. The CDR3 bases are TGCAGTGCTAGAGAAGGAATGGCTAACACAGATACGCAGTATTTT. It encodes CSAREGMANTDTQYF.

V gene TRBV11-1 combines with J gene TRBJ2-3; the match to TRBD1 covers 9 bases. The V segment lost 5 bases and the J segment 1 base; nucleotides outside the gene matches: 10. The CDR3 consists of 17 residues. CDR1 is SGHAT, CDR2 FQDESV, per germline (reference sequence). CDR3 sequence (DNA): TGTGCCAGCAGCGCAACGAGGACAGGGGAGGGCACAGATACGCAGTATTTT. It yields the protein CASSATRTGEGTDTQYF.

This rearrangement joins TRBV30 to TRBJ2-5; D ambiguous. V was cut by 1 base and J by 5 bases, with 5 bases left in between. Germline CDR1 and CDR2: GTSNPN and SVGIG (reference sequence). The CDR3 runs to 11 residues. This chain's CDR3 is CAWSDNETQYF. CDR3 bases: TGTGCCTGGAGTGACAACGAGACCCAGTACTTC.

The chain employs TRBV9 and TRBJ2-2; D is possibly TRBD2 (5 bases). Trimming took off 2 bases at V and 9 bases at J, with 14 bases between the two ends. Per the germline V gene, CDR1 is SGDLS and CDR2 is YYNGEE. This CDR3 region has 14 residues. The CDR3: CASSVGEIEWELFF. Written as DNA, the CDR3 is TGTGCCAGCAGCGTTGGGGAGATTGAATGGGAGCTGTTTTTT.

Here the CDR3 DNA reads TGCAGTGGGGAAGACAGTCGTTCAGATACGCAGTATTTT. It is translated as CSGEDSRSDTQYF. This chain connects TRBV20-1 to TRBJ2-3, with a possible D match to TRBD1 (5 bases). Germline V gene lookup returns CDR1 DFQATT and CDR2 SNEGSKA (reference sequence). This CDR3 spans 13 amino acids. V lost 7 bases and J lost 4, with 15 bases in between.

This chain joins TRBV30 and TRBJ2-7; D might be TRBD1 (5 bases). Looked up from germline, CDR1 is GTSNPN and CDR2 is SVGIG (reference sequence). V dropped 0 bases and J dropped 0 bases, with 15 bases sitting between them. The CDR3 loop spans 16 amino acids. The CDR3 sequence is CAWSVDAGDSSYEQYF. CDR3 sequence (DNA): TGTGCCTGGAGTGTAGATGCAGGCGACAGCTCCTACGAGCAGTACTTC.

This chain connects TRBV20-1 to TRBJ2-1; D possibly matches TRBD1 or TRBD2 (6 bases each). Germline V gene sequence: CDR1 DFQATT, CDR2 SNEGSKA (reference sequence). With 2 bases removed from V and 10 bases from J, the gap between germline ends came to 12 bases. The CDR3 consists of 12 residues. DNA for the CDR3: TGCAGTGCTAGATTGAGGGGGGCCGAGCAGTTCTTC. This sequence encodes CSARLRGAEQFF.